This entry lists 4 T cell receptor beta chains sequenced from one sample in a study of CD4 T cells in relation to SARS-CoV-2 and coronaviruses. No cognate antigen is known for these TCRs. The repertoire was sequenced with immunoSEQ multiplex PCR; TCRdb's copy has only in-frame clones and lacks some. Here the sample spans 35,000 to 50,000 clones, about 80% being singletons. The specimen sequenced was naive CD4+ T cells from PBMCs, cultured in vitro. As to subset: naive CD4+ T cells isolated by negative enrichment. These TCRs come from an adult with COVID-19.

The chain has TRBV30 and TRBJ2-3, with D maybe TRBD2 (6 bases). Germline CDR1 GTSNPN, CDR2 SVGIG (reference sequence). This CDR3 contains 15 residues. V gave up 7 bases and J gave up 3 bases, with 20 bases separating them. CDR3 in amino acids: CAYRALRRGTDTQYF. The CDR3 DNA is TGTGCCTATCGGGCCCTTCGGCGGGGTACAGATACGCAGTATTTT.

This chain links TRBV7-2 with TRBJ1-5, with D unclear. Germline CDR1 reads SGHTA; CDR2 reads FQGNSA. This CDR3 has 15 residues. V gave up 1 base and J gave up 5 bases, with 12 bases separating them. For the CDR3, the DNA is TGTGCCAGCAGCTTAGGTGAGGGTGGATATCAGCCCCAGCATTTT. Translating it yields CASSLGEGGYQPQHF.

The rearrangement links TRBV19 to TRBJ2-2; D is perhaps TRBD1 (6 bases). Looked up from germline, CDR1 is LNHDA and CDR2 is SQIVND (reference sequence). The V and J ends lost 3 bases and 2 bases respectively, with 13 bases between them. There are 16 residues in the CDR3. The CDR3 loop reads CASSMFGQRNTGELFF. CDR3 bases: TGTGCCAGTAGTATGTTCGGACAGCGAAACACCGGGGAGCTGTTTTTT.

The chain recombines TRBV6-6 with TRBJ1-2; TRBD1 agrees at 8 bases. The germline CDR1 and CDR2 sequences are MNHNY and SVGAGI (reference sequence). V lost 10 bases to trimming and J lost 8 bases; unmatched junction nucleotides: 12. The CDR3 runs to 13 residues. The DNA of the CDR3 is TGTGCCATTCGACAGGGGTTGGAGGGAGGCTACACCTTC. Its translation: CAIRQGLEGGYTF.